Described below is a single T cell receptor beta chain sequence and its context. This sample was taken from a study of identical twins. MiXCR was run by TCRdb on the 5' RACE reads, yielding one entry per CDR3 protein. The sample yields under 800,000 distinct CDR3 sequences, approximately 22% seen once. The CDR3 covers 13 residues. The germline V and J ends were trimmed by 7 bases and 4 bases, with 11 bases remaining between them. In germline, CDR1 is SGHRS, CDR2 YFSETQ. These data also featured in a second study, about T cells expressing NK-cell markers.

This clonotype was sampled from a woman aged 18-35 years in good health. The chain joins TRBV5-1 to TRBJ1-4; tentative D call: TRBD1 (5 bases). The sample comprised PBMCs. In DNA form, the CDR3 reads TGCGCCAGCGGAATGACAGTTAATGAAAAACTGTTTTTT. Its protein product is CASGMTVNEKLFF.